This TCR beta chain was identified in a study of Ad26.COV2.S vaccination and SARS-CoV-2 variants (dated by TCRdb to the early 2020s). About the investigation overall: Vaccine-arm donors came from COV1001, a multicentre, randomized, double-blind, placebo-controlled phase I-IIa trial of Ad26.COV2.S in healthy adults. A total of approximately 30 samples were included in the TCR-sequenced set, comprising about 20 Ad26.COV2.S vaccine recipients, 5 placebo recipients and 8 SARS-CoV-2 convalescent individuals. TCRbeta repertoire sequencing served as the tool for gauging how specific and how broad the SARS-CoV-2-reactive T cell receptors were following Ad26.COV2.S vaccination. Investigators did not know the trial group allocation while performing experiments and assessing outcomes. Trial participants were randomized into five groups of five: low-dose or high-dose Ad26.COV2.S given once or twice, or placebo on both occasions. Ad26.COV2.S was administered intramuscularly at a dose of 5x10^10 or 1x10^11 viral particles, either as one shot or as two shots given 56 days apart. On the study overall, not on this receptor specifically: According to the authors, total T cell responses may have been underestimated by the TCR breadth and depth analyses. After vaccination, spike-specific CD8+ and CD4+ T cell responses were reported to show substantial breadth. Higher spike-specific TCR breadth was observed in Ad26.COV2.S recipients than in placebo recipients (P = 0.0014). The study was not powered for comparison of responses between vaccine doses or regimens. Comparable non-spike TCR breadth was observed between vaccine and placebo recipients, consistent with only spike being contained in the vaccine.

The label giving this sample's treatment or condition can be read as: around 19 received Ad26.COV2.S at low or high dose, single or two shots; about 5 received placebo; per-sample allocation not given. For vaccine and placebo recipients, repertoires were sequenced using samples collected on day 63 after the first injection. Cohort 1b enrolled 25 adults aged 18-55 years at a single site in Boston, USA, between 29 July and 7 August 2020. As a vaccine, Ad26.COV2.S was a replication-incompetent adenovirus type 26 vector that expressed a prefusion-stabilized SARS-CoV-2 spike protein derived from the original Wuhan strain. TCRbeta CDR3 regions were sequenced with the immunoSEQ Assay. After extraction, genomic DNA underwent amplification by bias-controlled multiplex PCR, followed by high-throughput sequencing. Per the source publication's procedure: To quantify the absolute abundance of every unique TCRbeta CDR3 region, sequences were collapsed and filtered. T cell fraction was estimated by normalization of TCRbeta template counts to usable DNA, with usable DNA being measured through amplification of reference genes present in all nucleated cells. Repertoire TCRs were annotated as SARS-CoV-2-specific when V gene, CDR3 amino acid sequence and J gene were exactly matched to a known reactive TCR set. The reference SARS-CoV-2 TCR set was derived from MIRA and filtered for enrichment in COVID-19-positive ImmuneCODE repertoires, a step that removed public or cross-reactive TCRs. Based on the MIRA antigens, annotated TCRs were further analysed at the level of specific ORF or position within ORF. Breadth was defined as annotated unique rearrangements over total unique productive rearrangements; depth was the summed frequency of those rearrangements. TCR breadth was compared between groups using two-sided Wilcoxon rank-sum tests. This is the immuneACCESS table as TCRdb keeps it, with only in-frame sequences that have V and J called. A part of the clones is gone; compared with another copy, unresolved V genes explain less than half, and the rest is unexplained. From that table come the V and J calls and clone size; the DNA was used to work out D and trimming. This sample has fewer than 400,000 clones in its table, and 85% of those were observed once. In total, the top ten clones hold 2% to 2.5% of the sample.

V ends up 4 bases short and J 3 bases short, with an unmatched junction base count of 13. The germline V gene encodes CDR1 MNHNS and CDR2 SASEGT. Taken from cysteine to phenylalanine, the CDR3 has 17 residues. Just the 51-base CDR3 DNA is kept, in frame starting at base 1. Worth noting for this clone: What antigen it recognizes has not been identified. The record has no base qualities; no much larger clone is one base away.

The chain joins TRBV6-1 to TRBJ2-3, with 7 bases in between that match TRBD2. This TCR was recovered from a person between 18 and 65 years old who received the Ad26.COV2.S COVID-19 vaccine or a placebo. The sample was peripheral blood, taken in a trial of Ad26.COV2.S vaccine versus placebo. The nucleotide sequence reads TGTGCCAGCAGTGGGGGTCCCTGGCGGGGGTTAACAGATACGCAGTATTTT. It translates as CASSGGPWRGLTDTQYF.